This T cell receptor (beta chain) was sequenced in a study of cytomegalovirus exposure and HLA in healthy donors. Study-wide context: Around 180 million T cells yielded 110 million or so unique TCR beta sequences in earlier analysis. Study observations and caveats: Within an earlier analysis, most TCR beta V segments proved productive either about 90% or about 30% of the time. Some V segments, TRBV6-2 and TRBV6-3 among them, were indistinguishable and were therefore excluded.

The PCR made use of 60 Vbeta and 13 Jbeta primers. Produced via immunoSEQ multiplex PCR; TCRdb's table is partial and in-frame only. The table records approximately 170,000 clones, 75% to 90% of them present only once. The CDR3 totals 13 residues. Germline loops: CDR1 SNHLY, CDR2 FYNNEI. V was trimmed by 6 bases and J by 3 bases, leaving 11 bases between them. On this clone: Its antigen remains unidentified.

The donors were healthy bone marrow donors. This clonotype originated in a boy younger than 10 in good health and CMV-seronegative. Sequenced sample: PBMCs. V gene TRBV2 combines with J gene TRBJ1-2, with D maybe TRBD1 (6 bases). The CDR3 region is CASSRTEDYGYTF. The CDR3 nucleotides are TGTGCCAGCAGCAGGACAGAGGACTATGGCTACACCTTC.